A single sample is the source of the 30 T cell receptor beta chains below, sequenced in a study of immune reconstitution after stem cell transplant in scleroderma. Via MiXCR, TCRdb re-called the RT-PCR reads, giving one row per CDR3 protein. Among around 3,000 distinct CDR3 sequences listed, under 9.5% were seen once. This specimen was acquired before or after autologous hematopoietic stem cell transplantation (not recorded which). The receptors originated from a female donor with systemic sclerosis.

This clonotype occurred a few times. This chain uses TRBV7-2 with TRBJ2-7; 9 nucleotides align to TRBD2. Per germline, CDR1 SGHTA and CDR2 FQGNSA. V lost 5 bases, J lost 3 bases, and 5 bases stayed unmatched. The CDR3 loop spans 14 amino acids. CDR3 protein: CASSLVAGDYEQYF. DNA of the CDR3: TGTGCCAGCAGCCTCGTAGCGGGGGACTACGAGCAGTACTTC.

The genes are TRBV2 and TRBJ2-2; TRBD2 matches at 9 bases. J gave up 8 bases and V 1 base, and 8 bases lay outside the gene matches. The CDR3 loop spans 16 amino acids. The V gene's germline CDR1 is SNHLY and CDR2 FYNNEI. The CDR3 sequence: CASSEGLAASGGELFF. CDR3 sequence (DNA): TGTGCCAGCAGTGAAGGACTAGCGGCCTCGGGAGGGGAGCTGTTTTTT.

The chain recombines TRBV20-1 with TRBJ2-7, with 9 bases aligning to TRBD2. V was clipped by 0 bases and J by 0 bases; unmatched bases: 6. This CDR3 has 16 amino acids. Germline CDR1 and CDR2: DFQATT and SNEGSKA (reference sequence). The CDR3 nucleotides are TGCAGTGCTAGAGATTTTCATAGCGGGAGCTCCTACGAGCAGTACTTC. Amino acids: CSARDFHSGSSYEQYF.

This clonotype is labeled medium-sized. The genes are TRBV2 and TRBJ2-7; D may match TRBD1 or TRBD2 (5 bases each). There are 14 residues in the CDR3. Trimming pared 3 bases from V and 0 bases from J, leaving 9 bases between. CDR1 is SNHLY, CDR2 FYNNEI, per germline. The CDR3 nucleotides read TGTGCCAGCAGTGATGGGGACCCCTCCTACGAGCAGTACTTC. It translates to CASSDGDPSYEQYF.

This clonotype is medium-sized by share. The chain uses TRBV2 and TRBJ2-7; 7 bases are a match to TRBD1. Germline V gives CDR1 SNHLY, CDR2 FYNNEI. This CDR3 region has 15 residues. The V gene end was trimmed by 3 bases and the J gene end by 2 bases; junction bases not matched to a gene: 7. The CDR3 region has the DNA TGTGCCAGCAGTGAGTACCGGGACAGAGCCTACGAGCAGTACTTC. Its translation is CASSEYRDRAYEQYF.

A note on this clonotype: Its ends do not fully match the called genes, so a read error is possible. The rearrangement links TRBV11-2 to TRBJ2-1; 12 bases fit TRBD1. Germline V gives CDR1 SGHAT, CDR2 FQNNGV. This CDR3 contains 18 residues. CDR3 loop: CASSLVYGTGGSHNEQFF. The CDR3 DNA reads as TGTGCCAGCAGCTTAGTATACGGGACAGGGGGCTCCCACAATGAGCAGTTCTTC.

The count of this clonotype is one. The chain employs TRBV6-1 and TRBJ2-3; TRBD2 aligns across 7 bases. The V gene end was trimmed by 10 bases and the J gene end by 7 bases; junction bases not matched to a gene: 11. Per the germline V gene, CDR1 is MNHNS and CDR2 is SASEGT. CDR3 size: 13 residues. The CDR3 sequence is CATQSGEGNTQYF. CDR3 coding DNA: TGTGCCACCCAGAGCGGGGAGGGGAATACGCAGTATTTT.

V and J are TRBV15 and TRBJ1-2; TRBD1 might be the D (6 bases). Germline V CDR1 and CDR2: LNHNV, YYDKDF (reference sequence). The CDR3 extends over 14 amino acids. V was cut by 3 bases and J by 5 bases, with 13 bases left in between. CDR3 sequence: CATSSDMRGYGYTF. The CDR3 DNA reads TGTGCCACCAGCAGCGATATGAGGGGGTATGGCTACACCTTC.

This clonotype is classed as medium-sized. DNA of the CDR3: TGCAGTGCTAGAATGGGCTCACCCCTCCACTTT. Its translation is CSARMGSPLHF. The V call is TRBV20-1, the J call TRBJ1-6; D is uncertain. The germline V gene has CDR1 DFQATT and CDR2 SNEGSKA (reference sequence). This CDR3 is built from 11 residues. Trimming cost V 2 bases and J 10 bases, with 6 bases left between them.

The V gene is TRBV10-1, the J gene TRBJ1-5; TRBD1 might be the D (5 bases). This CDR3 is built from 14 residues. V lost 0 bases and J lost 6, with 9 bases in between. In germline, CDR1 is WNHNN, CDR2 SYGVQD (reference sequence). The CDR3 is CASSESGVAQPQHF. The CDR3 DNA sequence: TGCGCCAGCAGTGAGTCAGGGGTGGCTCAGCCCCAGCATTTT.

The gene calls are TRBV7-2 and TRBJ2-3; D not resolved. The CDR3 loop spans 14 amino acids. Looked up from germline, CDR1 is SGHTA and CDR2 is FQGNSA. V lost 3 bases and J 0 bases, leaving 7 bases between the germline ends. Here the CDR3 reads CASSFSPSTDTQYF. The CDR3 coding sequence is TGTGCCAGCAGCTTTAGCCCGAGCACAGATACGCAGTATTTT.

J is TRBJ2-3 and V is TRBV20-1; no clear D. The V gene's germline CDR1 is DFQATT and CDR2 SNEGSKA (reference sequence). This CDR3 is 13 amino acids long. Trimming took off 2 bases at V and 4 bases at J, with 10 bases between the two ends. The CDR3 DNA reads TGCAGTGCTAGACCCCAAACACCAGATACGCAGTATTTT. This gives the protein CSARPQTPDTQYF.

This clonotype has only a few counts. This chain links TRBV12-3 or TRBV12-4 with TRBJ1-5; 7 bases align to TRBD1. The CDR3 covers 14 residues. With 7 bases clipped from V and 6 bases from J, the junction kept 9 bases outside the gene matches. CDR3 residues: CASTREGAGQPQHF. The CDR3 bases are TGTGCCAGCACCCGAGAGGGGGCAGGTCAGCCCCAGCATTTT.

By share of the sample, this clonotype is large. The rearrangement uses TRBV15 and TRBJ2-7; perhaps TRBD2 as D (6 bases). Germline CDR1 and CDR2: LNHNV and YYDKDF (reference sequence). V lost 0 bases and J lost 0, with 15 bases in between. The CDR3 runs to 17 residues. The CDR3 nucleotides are TGTGCCACCAGCAGAGATGGGACTGGGCTACGCTCCTACGAGCAGTACTTC. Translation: CATSRDGTGLRSYEQYF.

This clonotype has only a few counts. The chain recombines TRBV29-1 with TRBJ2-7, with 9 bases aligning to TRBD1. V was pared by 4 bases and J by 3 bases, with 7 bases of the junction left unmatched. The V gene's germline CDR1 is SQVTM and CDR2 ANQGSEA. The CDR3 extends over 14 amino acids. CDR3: CSVAAGTGSYEQYF. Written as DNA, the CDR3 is TGCAGCGTTGCTGCCGGGACAGGGAGCTACGAGCAGTACTTC.

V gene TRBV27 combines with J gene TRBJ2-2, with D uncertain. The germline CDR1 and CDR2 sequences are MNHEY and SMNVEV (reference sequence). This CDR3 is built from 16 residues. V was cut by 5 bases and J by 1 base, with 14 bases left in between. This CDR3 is CASSHNPTVNTGELFF. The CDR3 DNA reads TGTGCCAGCAGTCACAACCCTACGGTGAACACCGGGGAGCTGTTTTTT.

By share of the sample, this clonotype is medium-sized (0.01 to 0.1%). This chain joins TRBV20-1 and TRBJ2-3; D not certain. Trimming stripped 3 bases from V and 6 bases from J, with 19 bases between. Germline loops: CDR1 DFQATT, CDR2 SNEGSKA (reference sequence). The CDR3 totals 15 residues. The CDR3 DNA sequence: TGCAGTGCTAGCGCGGCGACCGGACCGGCCGATACGCAGTATTTT. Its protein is CSASAATGPADTQYF.

The CDR3 DNA reads as TGTGCCAGCAGTTCCACCGGGTTCCCCTTTCGGCTCGAGCAGTACTTC. This translates into CASSSTGFPFRLEQYF. The rearrangement links TRBV6-2 or TRBV6-3 to TRBJ2-7; D not resolved. Germline values: CDR1 MNHEY, CDR2 SVGEGT. CDR3 size: 16 residues. Trimming took off 4 bases at V and 6 bases at J, with 22 bases between the two ends.

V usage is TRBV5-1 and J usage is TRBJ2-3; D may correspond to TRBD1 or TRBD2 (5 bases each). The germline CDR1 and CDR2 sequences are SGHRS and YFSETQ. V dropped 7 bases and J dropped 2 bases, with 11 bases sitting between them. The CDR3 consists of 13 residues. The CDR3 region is CASHRDPTDTQYF. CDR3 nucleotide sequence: TGCGCCAGCCACCGGGACCCCACAGATACGCAGTATTTT.

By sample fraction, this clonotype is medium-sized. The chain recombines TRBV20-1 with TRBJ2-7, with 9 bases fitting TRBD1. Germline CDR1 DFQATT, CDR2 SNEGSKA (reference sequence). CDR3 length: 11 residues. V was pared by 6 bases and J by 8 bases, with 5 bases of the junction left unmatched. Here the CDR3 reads CSASGTGKQYF. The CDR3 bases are TGCAGTGCAAGTGGGACAGGGAAGCAGTACTTC.

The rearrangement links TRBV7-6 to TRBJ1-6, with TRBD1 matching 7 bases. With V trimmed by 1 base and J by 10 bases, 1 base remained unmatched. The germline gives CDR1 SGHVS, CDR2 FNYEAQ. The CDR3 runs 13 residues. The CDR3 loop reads CASSLDRGSPLHF. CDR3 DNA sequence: TGTGCCAGCAGCTTAGACAGGGGATCACCCCTCCACTTT.

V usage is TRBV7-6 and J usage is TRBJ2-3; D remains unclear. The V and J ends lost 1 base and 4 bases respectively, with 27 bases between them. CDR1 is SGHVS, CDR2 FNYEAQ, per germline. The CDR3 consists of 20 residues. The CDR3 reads CASSLEGRTALPTLADTQYF. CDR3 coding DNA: TGTGCCAGCAGCTTAGAGGGCCGCACAGCGTTACCAACTCTCGCAGATACGCAGTATTTT.

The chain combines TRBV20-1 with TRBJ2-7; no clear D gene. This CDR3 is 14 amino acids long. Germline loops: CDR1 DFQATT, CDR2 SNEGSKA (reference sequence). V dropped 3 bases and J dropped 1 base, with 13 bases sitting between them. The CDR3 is CSAREPTESYEQYF. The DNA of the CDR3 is TGCAGTGCTAGGGAACCCACAGAGTCCTACGAGCAGTACTTC.

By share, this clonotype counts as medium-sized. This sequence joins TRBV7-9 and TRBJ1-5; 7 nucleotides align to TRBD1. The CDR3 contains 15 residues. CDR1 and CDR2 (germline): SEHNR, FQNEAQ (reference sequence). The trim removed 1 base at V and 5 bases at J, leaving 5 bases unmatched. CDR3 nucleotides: TGTGCCAGCAGCTTAGGGGGACAGACGGATCAGCCCCAGCATTTT. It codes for CASSLGGQTDQPQHF.

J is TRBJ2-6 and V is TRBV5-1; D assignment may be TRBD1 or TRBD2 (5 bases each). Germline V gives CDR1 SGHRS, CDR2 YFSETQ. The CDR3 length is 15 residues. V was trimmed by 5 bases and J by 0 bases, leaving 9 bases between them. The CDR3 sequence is CASSLGVSGANVLTF. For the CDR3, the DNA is TGCGCCAGCAGTCTGGGGGTCTCTGGGGCCAACGTCCTGACTTTC.

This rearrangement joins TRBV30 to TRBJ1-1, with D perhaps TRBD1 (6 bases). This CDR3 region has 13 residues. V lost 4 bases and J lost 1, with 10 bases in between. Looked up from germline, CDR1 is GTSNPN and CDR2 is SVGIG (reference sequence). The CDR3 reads CAWNPGANTEAFF. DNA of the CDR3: TGTGCCTGGAACCCAGGGGCGAACACTGAAGCTTTCTTT.

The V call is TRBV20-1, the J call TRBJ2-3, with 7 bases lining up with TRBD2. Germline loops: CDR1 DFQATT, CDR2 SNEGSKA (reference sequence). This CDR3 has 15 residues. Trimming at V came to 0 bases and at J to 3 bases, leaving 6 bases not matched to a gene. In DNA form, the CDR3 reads TGCAGTGCTAGAGATCCGTCTAGCGGTACAGATACGCAGTATTTT. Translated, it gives CSARDPSSGTDTQYF.

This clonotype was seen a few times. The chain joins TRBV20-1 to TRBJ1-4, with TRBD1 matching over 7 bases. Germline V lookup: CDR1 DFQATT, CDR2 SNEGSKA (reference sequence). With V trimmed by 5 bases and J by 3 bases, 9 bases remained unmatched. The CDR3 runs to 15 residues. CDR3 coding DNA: TGCAGTGCTCCCAGGGGGGCGCGGGCTAATGAAAAACTGTTTTTT. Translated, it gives CSAPRGARANEKLFF.

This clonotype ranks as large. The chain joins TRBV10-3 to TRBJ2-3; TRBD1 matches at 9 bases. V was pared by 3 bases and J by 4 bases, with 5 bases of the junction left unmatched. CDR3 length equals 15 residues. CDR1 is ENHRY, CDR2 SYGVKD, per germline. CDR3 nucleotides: TGTGCCATCAGTGATACAGGGGGCGGATCAGATACGCAGTATTTT. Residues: CAISDTGGGSDTQYF.

CDR3 DNA: TGTGCCAGCAGTGAATCAGGGGGCGGCACAGATACGCAGTATTTT. As protein: CASSESGGGTDTQYF. This chain connects TRBV6-1 to TRBJ2-3, with 8 bases that match TRBD1. In germline, CDR1 is MNHNS, CDR2 SASEGT. V dropped 2 bases and J dropped 1; count of bases not matched to a gene: 2. This CDR3 has 15 residues.